This T cell receptor beta chain was found in a study of cytomegalovirus exposure and HLA in healthy donors. Germline CDR1 reads SGHDT; CDR2 reads YYEEEE. V gave up 4 bases and J gave up 3 bases, with 5 bases separating them. This CDR3 is built from 11 residues. PCR was performed using 60 Vbeta and 13 Jbeta primers. Sequenced by immunoSEQ multiplex PCR; TCRdb stores in-frame clones only, minus some. The sample lists some 190,000 clones; 70% to 75% were seen once. This clone was detected a few times. Its target is not known. Findings and limits, study-wide: Sequencing depth across donors, presence/absence analyses assumed, was roughly uniform.

The sequence came from a man aged 25 to 40 in good health and CMV-seropositive. Sequenced sample: PBMCs. This sequence joins TRBV5-6 and TRBJ2-7, with D perhaps matching TRBD2 (5 bases). The CDR3 spells CASSRGYEQYF. CDR3 coding DNA: TGTGCCAGCAGCCGGGGCTACGAGCAGTACTTC.